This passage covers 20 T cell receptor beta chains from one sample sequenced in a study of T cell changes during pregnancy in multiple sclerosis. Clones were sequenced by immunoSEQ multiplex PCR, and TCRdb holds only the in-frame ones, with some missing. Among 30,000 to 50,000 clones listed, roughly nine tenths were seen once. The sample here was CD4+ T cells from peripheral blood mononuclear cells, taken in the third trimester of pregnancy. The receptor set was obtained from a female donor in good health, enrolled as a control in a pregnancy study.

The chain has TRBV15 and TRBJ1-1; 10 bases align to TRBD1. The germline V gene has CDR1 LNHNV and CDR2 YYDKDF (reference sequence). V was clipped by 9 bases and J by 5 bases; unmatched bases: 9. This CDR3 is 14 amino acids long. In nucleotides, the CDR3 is TGTGCCACGGGCCGGGACAGGGGTGGGACTGAAGCTTTCTTT. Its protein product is CATGRDRGGTEAFF.

Here the CDR3 DNA reads TGTGCCAGCAGTTTATCAGGGGTTGGGCTAGCGGGAGCCCGGGTCAATGAGCAGTTCTTC. Translated: CASSLSGVGLAGARVNEQFF. This chain joins TRBV27 and TRBJ2-1; 10 bases align to TRBD2. Per the germline V gene, CDR1 is MNHEY and CDR2 is SMNVEV (reference sequence). Unmatched junction bases numbered 17, after V lost 0 bases and J lost 6 bases. The CDR3 contains 20 residues.

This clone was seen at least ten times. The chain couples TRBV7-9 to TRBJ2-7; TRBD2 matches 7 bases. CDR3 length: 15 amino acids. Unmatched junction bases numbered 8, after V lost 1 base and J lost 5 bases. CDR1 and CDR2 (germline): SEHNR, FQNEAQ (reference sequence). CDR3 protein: CASSLGGRERHEQYF. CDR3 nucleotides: TGTGCCAGCAGCTTAGGAGGGCGGGAGCGGCACGAGCAGTACTTC.

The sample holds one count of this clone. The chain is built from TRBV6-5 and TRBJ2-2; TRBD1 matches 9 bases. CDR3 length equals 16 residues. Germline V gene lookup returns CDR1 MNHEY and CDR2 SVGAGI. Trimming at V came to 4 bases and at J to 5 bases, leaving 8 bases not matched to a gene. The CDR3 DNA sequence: TGTGCCAGCAGTTCACAGGGGGCCGAAGGGACCGGGGAGCTGTTTTTT. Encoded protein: CASSSQGAEGTGELFF.

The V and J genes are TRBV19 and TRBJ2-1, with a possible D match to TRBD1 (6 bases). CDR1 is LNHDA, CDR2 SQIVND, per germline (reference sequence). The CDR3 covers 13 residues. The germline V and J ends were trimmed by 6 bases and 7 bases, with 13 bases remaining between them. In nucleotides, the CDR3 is TGTGCCAGTAGCAAGGACAGACGAAATGAGCAGTTCTTC. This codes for CASSKDRRNEQFF.

The CDR3 loop reads CASSETLGQTNQPQHF. The DNA for the CDR3 is TGTGCCAGCAGTGAAACCCTCGGACAGACCAATCAGCCCCAGCATTTT. The chain links TRBV2 to TRBJ1-5, with D possibly being TRBD1 (6 bases). The CDR3 is 16 amino acids. V shed 2 bases and J shed 3 bases, with 14 bases lying between them. The V gene's germline CDR1 is SNHLY and CDR2 FYNNEI.

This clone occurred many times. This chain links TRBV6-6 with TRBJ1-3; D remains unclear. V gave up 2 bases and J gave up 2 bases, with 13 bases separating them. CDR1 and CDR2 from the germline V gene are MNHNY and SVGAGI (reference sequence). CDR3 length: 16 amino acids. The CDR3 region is CASSYQPERAGNTIYF. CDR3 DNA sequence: TGTGCCAGCAGTTACCAACCCGAGAGGGCTGGAAACACCATATATTTT.

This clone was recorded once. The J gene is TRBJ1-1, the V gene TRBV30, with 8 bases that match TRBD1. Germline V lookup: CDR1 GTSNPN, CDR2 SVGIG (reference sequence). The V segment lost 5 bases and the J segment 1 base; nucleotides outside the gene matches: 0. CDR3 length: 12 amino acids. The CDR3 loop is CAWDRGNTEAFF. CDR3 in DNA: TGTGCCTGGGACAGGGGGAACACTGAAGCTTTCTTT.

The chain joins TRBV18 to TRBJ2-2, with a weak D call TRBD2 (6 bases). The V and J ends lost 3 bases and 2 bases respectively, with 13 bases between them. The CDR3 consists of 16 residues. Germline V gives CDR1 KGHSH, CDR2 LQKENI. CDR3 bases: TGTGCCAGCTCACCGAAGGGACTTGGTAACACCGGGGAGCTGTTTTTT. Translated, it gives CASSPKGLGNTGELFF.

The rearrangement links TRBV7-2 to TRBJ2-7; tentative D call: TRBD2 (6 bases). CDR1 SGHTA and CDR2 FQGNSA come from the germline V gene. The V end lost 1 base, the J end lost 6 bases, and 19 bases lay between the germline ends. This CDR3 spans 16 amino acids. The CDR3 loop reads CASSLDRETSRGEQYF. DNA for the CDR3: TGTGCCAGCAGCTTAGACCGGGAGACCTCTAGGGGCGAGCAGTACTTC.

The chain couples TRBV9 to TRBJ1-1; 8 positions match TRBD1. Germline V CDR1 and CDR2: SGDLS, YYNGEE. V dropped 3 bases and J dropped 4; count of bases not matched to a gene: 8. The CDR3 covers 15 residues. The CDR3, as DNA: TGTGCCAGCAGCGCCCGGGCGACAGGGGCCACTGAAGCTTTCTTT. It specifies CASSARATGATEAFF. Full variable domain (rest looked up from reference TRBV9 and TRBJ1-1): DSGVTQTPKHLITATGQRVTLRCSPRSGDLSVYWYQQSLDQGLQFLIQYYNGEERAKGNILERFSAQQFPDLHSELNLSSLELGDSALYFCASSARATGATEAFFGQGTRLTVV.

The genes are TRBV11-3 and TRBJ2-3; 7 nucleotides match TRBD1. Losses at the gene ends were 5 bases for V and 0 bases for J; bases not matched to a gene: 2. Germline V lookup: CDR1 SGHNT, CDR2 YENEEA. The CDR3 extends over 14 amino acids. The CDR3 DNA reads TGTGCCAGCAGCCCAGGGGGTAGCACAGATACGCAGTATTTT. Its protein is CASSPGGSTDTQYF.

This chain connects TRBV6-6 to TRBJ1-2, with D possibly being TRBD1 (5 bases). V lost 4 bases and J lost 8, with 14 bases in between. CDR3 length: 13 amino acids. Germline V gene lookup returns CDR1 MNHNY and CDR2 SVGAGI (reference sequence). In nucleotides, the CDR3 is TGTGCCAGCAGTTGGTTAGGGGAAGAGGGCTACACCTTC. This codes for CASSWLGEEGYTF.

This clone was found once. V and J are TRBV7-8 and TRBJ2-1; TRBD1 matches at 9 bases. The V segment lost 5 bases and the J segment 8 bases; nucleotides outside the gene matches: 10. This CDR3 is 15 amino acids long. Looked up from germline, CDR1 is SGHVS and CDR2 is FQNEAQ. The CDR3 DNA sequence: TGTGCCAGCAGCGCTTCCCGGGACAGGGTTTATGAGCAGTTCTTC. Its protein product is CASSASRDRVYEQFF.

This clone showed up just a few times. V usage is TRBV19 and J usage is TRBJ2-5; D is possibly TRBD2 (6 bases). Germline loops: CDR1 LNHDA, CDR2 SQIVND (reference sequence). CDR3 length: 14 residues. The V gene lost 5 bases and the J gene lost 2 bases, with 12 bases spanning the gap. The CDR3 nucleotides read TGTGCCAGTAGTCCTCGGGACTTACAAGAGACCCAGTACTTC. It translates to CASSPRDLQETQYF.

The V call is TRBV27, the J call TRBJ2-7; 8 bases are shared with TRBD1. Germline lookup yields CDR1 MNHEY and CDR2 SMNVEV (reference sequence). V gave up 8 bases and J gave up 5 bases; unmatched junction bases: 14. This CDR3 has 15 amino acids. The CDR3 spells CASHSGPDRGHEQYF. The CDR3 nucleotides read TGTGCCAGCCATTCCGGACCCGACAGGGGCCACGAGCAGTACTTC.

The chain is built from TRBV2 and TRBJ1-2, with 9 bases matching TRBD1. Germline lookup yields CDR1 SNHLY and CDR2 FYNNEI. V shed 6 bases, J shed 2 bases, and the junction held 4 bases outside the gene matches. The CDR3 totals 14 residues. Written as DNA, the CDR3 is TGTGCCAGCAGGTTACAGGGGGCGAACTATGGCTACACCTTC. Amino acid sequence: CASRLQGANYGYTF. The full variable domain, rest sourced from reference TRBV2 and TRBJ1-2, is EPEVTQTPSHQVTQMGQEVILRCVPISNHLYFYWYRQILGQKVEFLVSFYNNEISEKSEIFDDQFSVERPDGSNFTLKIRSTKLEDSAMYFCASRLQGANYGYTFGSGTRLTVV.

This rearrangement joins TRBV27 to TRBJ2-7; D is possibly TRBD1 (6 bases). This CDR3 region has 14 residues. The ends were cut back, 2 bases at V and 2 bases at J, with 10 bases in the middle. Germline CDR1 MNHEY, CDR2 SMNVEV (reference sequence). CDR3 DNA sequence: TGTGCCAGCAGTTTAAGCAGGGGCCCCTACGAGCAGTACTTC. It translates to CASSLSRGPYEQYF.

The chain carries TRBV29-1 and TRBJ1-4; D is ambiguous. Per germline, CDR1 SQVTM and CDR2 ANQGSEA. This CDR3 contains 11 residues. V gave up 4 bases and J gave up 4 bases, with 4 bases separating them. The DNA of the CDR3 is TGCAGCGTTGCAAATAATGAAAAACTGTTTTTT. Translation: CSVANNEKLFF.

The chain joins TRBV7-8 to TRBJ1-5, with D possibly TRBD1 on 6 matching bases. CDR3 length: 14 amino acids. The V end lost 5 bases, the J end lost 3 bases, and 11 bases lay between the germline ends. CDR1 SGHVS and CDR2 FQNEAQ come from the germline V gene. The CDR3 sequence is CASSTRDNNQPQHF. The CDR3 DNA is TGTGCCAGCAGCACCCGGGACAACAATCAGCCCCAGCATTTT.